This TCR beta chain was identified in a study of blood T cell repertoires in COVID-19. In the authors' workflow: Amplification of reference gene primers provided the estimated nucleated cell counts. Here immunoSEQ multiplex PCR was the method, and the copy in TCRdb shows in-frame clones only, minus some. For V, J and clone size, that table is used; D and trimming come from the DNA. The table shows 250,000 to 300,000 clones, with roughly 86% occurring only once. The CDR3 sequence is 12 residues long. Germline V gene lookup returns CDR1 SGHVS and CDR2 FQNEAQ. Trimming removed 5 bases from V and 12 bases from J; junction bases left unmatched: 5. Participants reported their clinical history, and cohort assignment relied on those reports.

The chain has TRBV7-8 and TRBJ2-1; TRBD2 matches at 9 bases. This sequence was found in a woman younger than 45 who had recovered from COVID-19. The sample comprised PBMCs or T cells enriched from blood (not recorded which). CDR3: CASSPRRGGQFF. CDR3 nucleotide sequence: TGTGCCAGCAGCCCCAGGCGGGGGGGGCAGTTCTTC. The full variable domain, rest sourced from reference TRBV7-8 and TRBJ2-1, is GAGVSQSPRYKVAKRGQDVALRCDPISGHVSLFWYQQALGQGPEFLTYFQNEAQLDKSGLPSDRFFAERPEGSVSTLKIQRTQQEDSAVYLCASSPRRGGQFFGPGTRLTVL.